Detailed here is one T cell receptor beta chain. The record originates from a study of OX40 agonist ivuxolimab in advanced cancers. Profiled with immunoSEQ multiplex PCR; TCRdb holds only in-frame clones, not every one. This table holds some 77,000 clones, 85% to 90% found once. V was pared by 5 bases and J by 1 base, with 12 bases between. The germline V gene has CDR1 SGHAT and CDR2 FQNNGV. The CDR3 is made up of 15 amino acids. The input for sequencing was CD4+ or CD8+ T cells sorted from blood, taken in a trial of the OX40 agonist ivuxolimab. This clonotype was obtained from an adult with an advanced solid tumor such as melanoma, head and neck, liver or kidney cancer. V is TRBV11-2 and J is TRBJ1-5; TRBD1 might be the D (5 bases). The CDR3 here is CASSPQGPSNQPQHF. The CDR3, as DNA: TGTGCCAGCAGCCCGCAGGGACCAAGCAATCAGCCCCAGCATTTT.